The 30 T cell receptor beta chains below all came from one sample that was sequenced in a study of cytomegalovirus exposure and HLA in healthy donors. Primers for the PCR totalled 60 Vbeta and 13 Jbeta. The method was immunoSEQ multiplex PCR; TCRdb's version includes in-frame clones alone and lacks a portion of them. The data show approximately 110,000 clones, 65% to 85% seen once. The sample was PBMCs. The source is a man over 45 in good health and CMV-seronegative.

The genes are TRBV6-4 and TRBJ2-2, with D perhaps TRBD1 (7 bases). CDR1 and CDR2 from the germline V gene are MRHNA and SNTAGT. The CDR3 length is 15 residues. V gave up 6 bases and J gave up 7 bases, with 18 bases separating them. CDR3 amino acids: CASSRDRAGSGELFF. The CDR3 bases are TGTGCCAGCAGCCGCGACAGGGCGGGAAGCGGGGAGCTGTTTTTT.

The rearrangement uses TRBV7-9 and TRBJ2-1; D remains ambiguous. The germline gives CDR1 SEHNR, CDR2 FQNEAQ (reference sequence). Trimming removed 4 bases at V and 12 bases at J, with 10 bases between. This CDR3 region has 11 residues. As DNA, the CDR3 is TGTGCCAGCAGCTCTACCCAGGTGCAGTTCTTC. Residues: CASSSTQVQFF.

This chain connects TRBV6-1 to TRBJ1-1; D remains ambiguous. V was trimmed by 7 bases and J by 7 bases, leaving 16 bases between them. Germline CDR1 is MNHNS and CDR2 is SASEGT. The CDR3 sequence is 13 residues long. This chain's CDR3 is CASKERSEGEAFF. The CDR3 DNA reads as TGTGCCAGCAAAGAGAGGTCTGAGGGTGAAGCTTTCTTT.

In this sample, this clone turned up a few times. The V and J genes are TRBV5-5 and TRBJ1-3; TRBD1 might be the D (5 bases). From germline, CDR1 is SGHKS and CDR2 YYEKEE (reference sequence). The V gene lost 2 bases and the J gene lost 0 bases, with 18 bases spanning the gap. This CDR3 comprises 18 residues. In DNA, the CDR3 is TGTGCCAGCAGCTTTCGGGGGAAAAACCCGGGCTCTGGAAACACCATATATTTT. Its protein is CASSFRGKNPGSGNTIYF.

This chain joins TRBV11-2 and TRBJ1-1; no reliable D call. The CDR3 sequence is 11 residues long. Germline V gives CDR1 SGHAT, CDR2 FQNNGV. Between the trimmed V and J ends, which lost 3 bases and 5 bases, there was a span of 4 bases. For the CDR3, the DNA is TGTGCCAGCAGCTTCAGGACTGAAGCTTTCTTT. This codes for CASSFRTEAFF.

This chain connects TRBV19 to TRBJ2-5; 10 bases line up with TRBD2. Germline V gene sequence: CDR1 LNHDA, CDR2 SQIVND (reference sequence). CDR3 length: 16 amino acids. V dropped 5 bases and J dropped 5; count of bases not matched to a gene: 11. CDR3 in amino acids: CASSPLGLAGEETQYF. The DNA for the CDR3 is TGTGCCAGTAGTCCATTAGGCCTAGCGGGAGAGGAGACCCAGTACTTC.

This chain links TRBV6-1 with TRBJ2-7, with 7 bases fitting TRBD2. CDR3 size: 15 residues. The germline V gene has CDR1 MNHNS and CDR2 SASEGT. V lost 2 bases to trimming and J lost 2 bases; unmatched junction nucleotides: 6. This chain's CDR3 is CASSEFGAGAYEQYF. In nucleotides, the CDR3 is TGTGCCAGCAGTGAATTCGGGGCGGGAGCCTACGAGCAGTACTTC.

This chain uses TRBV6-5 with TRBJ2-7; 7 bases map to TRBD2. The germline gives CDR1 MNHEY, CDR2 SVGAGI. This CDR3 has 11 residues. The J segment lost 6 bases and the V segment lost 10 bases, leaving 6 bases of the junction unmatched. CDR3 sequence (DNA): TGTGCCATACGAGGCGGGGGCGAGCAGTACTTC. As protein: CAIRGGGEQYF.

The V gene is TRBV5-1, the J gene TRBJ2-7; D is possibly TRBD1 (6 bases). V was pared by 4 bases and J by 1 base, with 15 bases between. CDR1 is SGHRS, CDR2 YFSETQ, per germline. The CDR3 sequence is 15 residues long. The CDR3 bases are TGCGCCAGCAGCCCCGGAGCAGGGGAGTCCTACGAGCAGTACTTC. It codes for CASSPGAGESYEQYF.

The chain couples TRBV10-3 to TRBJ1-4; no clear D. V was pared by 7 bases and J by 8 bases, with 17 bases between. CDR3 length: 14 amino acids. Looked up from germline, CDR1 is ENHRY and CDR2 is SYGVKD. The CDR3 DNA sequence: TGTGCCATCAAAAGGGAGGGTGAGAGAGAAAAACTGTTTTTT. Its protein product is CAIKREGEREKLFF.

The chain links TRBV7-2 to TRBJ2-7, with TRBD2 identical over 9 bases. CDR1 is SGHTA and CDR2 is FQGNSA in the germline V gene. The CDR3 runs to 14 residues. Trimming removed 6 bases from V and 0 bases from J; junction bases left unmatched: 3. This chain's CDR3 is CASRRLAVSYEQYF. The CDR3 DNA follows: TGTGCCAGCAGAAGACTAGCGGTCTCCTACGAGCAGTACTTC.

The chain combines TRBV28 with TRBJ1-1; 9 bases match TRBD1. Trimming cost V 4 bases and J 4 bases; bases outside gene matches: 16. Germline V gene sequence: CDR1 MDHEN, CDR2 SYDVKM. The CDR3 is 18 residues long. The DNA for the CDR3 is TGTGCCAGCAGTTGGCCACAGGGGGCAGGGACGTTCGCCACTGAAGCTTTCTTT. It translates to CASSWPQGAGTFATEAFF.

The chain joins TRBV29-1 to TRBJ1-2; 8 bases fit TRBD1. This CDR3 region has 12 residues. CDR1 and CDR2 (germline): SQVTM, ANQGSEA. V gave up 6 bases and J gave up 10 bases; unmatched junction bases: 10. The CDR3 DNA is TGCAGCGTGCCCGGGACAGGAGAATCCTACACCTTC. This gives the protein CSVPGTGESYTF. The full variable domain, its missing parts supplied by reference TRBV29-1 and TRBJ1-2, is SAVISQKPSRDICQRGTSLTIQCQVDSQVTMMFWYRQQPGQSLTLIATANQGSEATYESGFVIDKFPISRPNLTFSTLTVSNMSPEDSSIYLCSVPGTGESYTFGSGTRLTVV.

This clone appeared a few times. This chain links TRBV5-4 with TRBJ2-1; 14 bases match TRBD2. The trim removed 4 bases at V and 12 bases at J, leaving 9 bases unmatched. Germline CDR1 is SGHNT and CDR2 is YYREEE (reference sequence). The CDR3 runs to 15 residues. The DNA for the CDR3 is TGTGCCAGCAGCCCTCCGGGACTAGCGGGAGAACGGCAGTTCTTC. Its protein product is CASSPPGLAGERQFF.

This clone was counted between two and nine times. The rearrangement uses TRBV7-9 and TRBJ2-5; D uncertain. The germline V and J ends were trimmed by 0 bases and 7 bases, with 6 bases remaining between them. The CDR3 has 12 residues. Germline lookup yields CDR1 SEHNR and CDR2 FQNEAQ (reference sequence). CDR3 loop: CASSLAHLTQYF. DNA for the CDR3: TGTGCCAGCAGCTTAGCTCACTTGACCCAGTACTTC.

The genes are TRBV6-5 and TRBJ2-7; D is perhaps TRBD2 (5 bases). With 2 bases removed from V and 6 bases from J, the gap between germline ends came to 11 bases. Germline CDR1 and CDR2: MNHEY and SVGAGI. The CDR3 contains 13 residues. The CDR3 reads CASSYEGTFEQYF. DNA of the CDR3: TGTGCCAGCAGTTACGAGGGTACGTTCGAGCAGTACTTC.

V usage is TRBV27 and J usage is TRBJ2-5; 16 positions agree with TRBD2. The germline CDR1 and CDR2 sequences are MNHEY and SMNVEV (reference sequence). Germline trimming cut 4 bases from V and 5 bases from J; bases unmatched to any gene: 7. CDR3 length: 17 residues. The CDR3 region is CASSSGTSGRARETQYF. The CDR3 DNA is TGTGCCAGCAGTTCTGGGACTAGCGGGAGGGCCCGGGAGACCCAGTACTTC.

V and J are TRBV29-1 and TRBJ1-1; D is uncertain. Trimming shortened V by 4 bases and J by 0 bases, and 12 bases separated the two germline ends. The germline gives CDR1 SQVTM, CDR2 ANQGSEA. The CDR3 loop spans 14 amino acids. The CDR3 spells CSVAVSTLNTEAFF. The DNA of the CDR3 is TGCAGCGTTGCAGTTTCCACATTGAACACTGAAGCTTTCTTT.

CDR3 bases: TGTGCCAGCAGCTTGGGTCCATTTGCGGGAGGGCCTCACGAGCAGTACTTC. Protein sequence: CASSLGPFAGGPHEQYF. This chain links TRBV11-1 with TRBJ2-7, with 9 positions matching TRBD2. V was clipped by 3 bases and J by 5 bases; unmatched bases: 14. This CDR3 spans 17 amino acids. Germline-derived CDR1 and CDR2 are SGHAT and FQDESV (reference sequence). Filled out from reference TRBV11-1 and TRBJ2-7, the complete variable domain reads EAEVAQSPRYKITEKSQAVAFWCDPISGHATLYWYRQILGQGPELLVQFQDESVVDDSQLPKDRFSAERLKGVDSTLKIQPAELGDSAMYLCASSLGPFAGGPHEQYFGPGTRLTVT.

Only one count was recorded for this clone. J is TRBJ2-7 and V is TRBV7-8; D unresolved. Germline values: CDR1 SGHVS, CDR2 FQNEAQ. The CDR3 runs to 13 residues. Trimming cost V 5 bases and J 1 base, with 9 bases left between them. CDR3 sequence (DNA): TGTGCCAGCAGCCTAAGAGAGTCCTACGAGCAGTACTTC. Protein sequence: CASSLRESYEQYF.

The chain links TRBV27 to TRBJ2-3; D perhaps matches TRBD2 (5 bases). From germline, CDR1 is MNHEY and CDR2 SMNVEV (reference sequence). V lost 0 bases to trimming and J lost 4 bases, with 5 bases between them. The CDR3 length is 13 residues. CDR3 in DNA: TGTGCCAGCAGTTTATCTAGCGCAGATACGCAGTATTTT. This gives the protein CASSLSSADTQYF.

The chain recombines TRBV6-6 with TRBJ2-3; 8 nucleotides agree with TRBD1. Per the germline V gene, CDR1 is MNHNY and CDR2 is SVGAGI (reference sequence). J gave up 2 bases and V 0 bases, and 4 bases lay outside the gene matches. This CDR3 region has 16 residues. CDR3 amino acids: CASSYSGQGHTDTQYF. The CDR3 DNA follows: TGTGCCAGCAGTTACTCCGGACAGGGACACACAGATACGCAGTATTTT.

The rearrangement uses TRBV6-1 and TRBJ1-5; TRBD1 matches 7 bases. Trimming at V came to 6 bases and at J to 0 bases, leaving 5 bases not matched to a gene. The CDR3 runs to 15 residues. Germline CDR1 MNHNS, CDR2 SASEGT. The CDR3 coding sequence is TGTGCCAGCAGCCCCACAGGGGTTAGCAATCAGCCCCAGCATTTT. Protein product: CASSPTGVSNQPQHF.

The chain recombines TRBV7-9 with TRBJ1-5; TRBD1 matches 8 bases. Trimming took 1 base from V and 3 from J; bases not matched to a gene: 11. Per germline, CDR1 SEHNR and CDR2 FQNEAQ (reference sequence). The CDR3 loop spans 18 amino acids. Here the CDR3 DNA reads TGTGCCAGCAGCTTAGGGGCCGGGACAGGCAACTACAATCAGCCCCAGCATTTT. As protein: CASSLGAGTGNYNQPQHF.

The chain carries TRBV5-6 and TRBJ1-4; 7 nucleotides match TRBD1. This CDR3 is 17 amino acids long. The V gene's germline CDR1 is SGHDT and CDR2 YYEEEE. V was pared by 1 base and J by 3 bases, with 9 bases of the junction left unmatched. The CDR3 nucleotides read TGTGCCAGCAGCTTGAGGGCTACCGGGACAGCTAATGAAAAACTGTTTTTT. It translates to CASSLRATGTANEKLFF.

The chain joins TRBV9 to TRBJ2-2; D not resolved. V lost 0 bases and J 6 bases, leaving 12 bases between the germline ends. This CDR3 comprises 15 residues. Germline loops: CDR1 SGDLS, CDR2 YYNGEE. CDR3: CASSVGIAVPGELFF. The CDR3 DNA sequence: TGTGCCAGCAGCGTAGGGATTGCGGTGCCCGGGGAGCTGTTTTTT.

This clone has only one observation. The chain couples TRBV19 to TRBJ2-5; the D gene is possibly TRBD2 (5 bases). Trimming pared 7 bases from V and 2 bases from J, leaving 14 bases between. Per the germline V gene, CDR1 is LNHDA and CDR2 is SQIVND (reference sequence). The CDR3 sequence is 14 residues long. The CDR3 DNA reads TGTGCCAGTACTCAGACCGGGATGCAAGAGACCCAGTACTTC. It codes for CASTQTGMQETQYF.

The J gene is TRBJ1-2, the V gene TRBV19, with D possibly being TRBD1 (6 bases). This CDR3 contains 14 residues. The germline V and J ends were trimmed by 3 bases and 6 bases, with 14 bases remaining between them. Germline CDR1 LNHDA, CDR2 SQIVND (reference sequence). The CDR3, as DNA: TGTGCCAGTAGTATGAGTGTGTCAGGGGATGGCTACACCTTC. The encoded protein is CASSMSVSGDGYTF.

The chain is built from TRBV27 and TRBJ2-1; 7 nucleotides align to TRBD2. The germline V gene encodes CDR1 MNHEY and CDR2 SMNVEV (reference sequence). There are 16 residues in the CDR3. Trimming took 5 bases from V and 8 from J; bases not matched to a gene: 15. The DNA for the CDR3 is TGTGCCAGCAGTGACGGAGCGGGAATGGGGATTTATGAGCAGTTCTTC. Protein sequence: CASSDGAGMGIYEQFF.

This chain connects TRBV28 to TRBJ2-2; unclear D gene. CDR3 length: 15 amino acids. The germline V and J ends were trimmed by 7 bases and 2 bases, with 14 bases remaining between them. Looked up from germline, CDR1 is MDHEN and CDR2 is SYDVKM. The CDR3: CASTFIGFNTGELFF. For the CDR3, the DNA is TGTGCCAGCACCTTTATTGGCTTTAACACCGGGGAGCTGTTTTTT.